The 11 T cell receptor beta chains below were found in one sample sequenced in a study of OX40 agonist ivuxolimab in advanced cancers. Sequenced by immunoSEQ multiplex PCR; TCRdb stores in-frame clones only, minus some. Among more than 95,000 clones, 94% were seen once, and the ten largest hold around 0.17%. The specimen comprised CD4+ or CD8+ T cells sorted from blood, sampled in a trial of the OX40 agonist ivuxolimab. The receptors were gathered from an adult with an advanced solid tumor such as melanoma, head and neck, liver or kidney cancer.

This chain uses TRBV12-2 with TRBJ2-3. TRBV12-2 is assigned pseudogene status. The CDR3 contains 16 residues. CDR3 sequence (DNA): TGTGCAAGTCGCTTAGTTAAATTGGGTTATCCGGATACGCAGTATTTT. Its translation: CASRLVKLGYPDTQYF.

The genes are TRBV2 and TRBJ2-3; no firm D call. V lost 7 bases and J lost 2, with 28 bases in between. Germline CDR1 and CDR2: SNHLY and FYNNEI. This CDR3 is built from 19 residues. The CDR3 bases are TGTGCCAGCAATCATCGAATGGCCTTGGGGATTTGGGCCACAGATACGCAGTATTTT. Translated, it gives CASNHRMALGIWATDTQYF.

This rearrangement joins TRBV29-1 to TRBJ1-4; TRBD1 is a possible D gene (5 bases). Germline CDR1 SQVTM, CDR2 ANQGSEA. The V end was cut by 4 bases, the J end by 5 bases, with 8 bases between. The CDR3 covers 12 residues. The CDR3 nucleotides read TGCAGCGTTGCGGGGACCAATGAAAAACTGTTTTTT. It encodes CSVAGTNEKLFF.

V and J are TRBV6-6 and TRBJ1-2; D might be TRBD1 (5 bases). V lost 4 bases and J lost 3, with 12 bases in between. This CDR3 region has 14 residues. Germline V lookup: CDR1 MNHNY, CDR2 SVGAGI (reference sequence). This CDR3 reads CASSFVGEDYGYTF. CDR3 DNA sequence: TGTGCCAGCAGTTTTGTGGGGGAAGACTATGGCTACACCTTC.

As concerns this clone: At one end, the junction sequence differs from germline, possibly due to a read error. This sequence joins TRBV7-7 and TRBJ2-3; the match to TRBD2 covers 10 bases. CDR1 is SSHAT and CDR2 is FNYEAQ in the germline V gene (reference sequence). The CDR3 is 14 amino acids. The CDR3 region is CASSPGLAADTQYF. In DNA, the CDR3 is TGTGCTAGCAGCCCTGGACTAGCGGCAGATACGCAGTATTTT.

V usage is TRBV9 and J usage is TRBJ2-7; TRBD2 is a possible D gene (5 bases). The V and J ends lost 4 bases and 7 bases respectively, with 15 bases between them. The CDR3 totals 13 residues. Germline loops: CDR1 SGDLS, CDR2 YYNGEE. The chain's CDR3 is CASSRRDGEEQYF. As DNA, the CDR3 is TGTGCCAGCAGCCGTAGAGACGGGGAAGAGCAGTACTTC.

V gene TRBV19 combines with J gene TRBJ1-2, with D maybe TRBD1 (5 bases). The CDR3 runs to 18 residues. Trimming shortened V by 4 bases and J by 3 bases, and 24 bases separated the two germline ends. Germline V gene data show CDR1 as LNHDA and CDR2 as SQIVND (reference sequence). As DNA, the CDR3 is TGTGCCAGTAGTAACCACCTTTCGGGGCGCCGAAAAGACTATGGCTACACCTTC. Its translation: CASSNHLSGRRKDYGYTF.

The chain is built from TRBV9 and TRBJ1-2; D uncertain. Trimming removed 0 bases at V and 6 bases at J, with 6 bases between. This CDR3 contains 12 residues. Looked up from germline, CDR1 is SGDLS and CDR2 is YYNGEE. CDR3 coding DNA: TGTGCCAGCAGCGTAGACGGGGATGGCTACACCTTC. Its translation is CASSVDGDGYTF.

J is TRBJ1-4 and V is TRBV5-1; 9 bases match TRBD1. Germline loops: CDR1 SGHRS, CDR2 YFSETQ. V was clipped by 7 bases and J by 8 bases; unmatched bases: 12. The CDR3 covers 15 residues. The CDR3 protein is CASALTGTGYEKLFF. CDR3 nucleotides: TGCGCCAGCGCGTTGACCGGGACAGGGTACGAAAAACTGTTTTTT.

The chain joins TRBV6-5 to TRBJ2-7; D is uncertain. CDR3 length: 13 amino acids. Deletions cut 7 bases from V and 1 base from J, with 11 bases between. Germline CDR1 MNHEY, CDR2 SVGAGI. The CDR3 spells CASKKDGSYEQYF. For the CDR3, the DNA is TGTGCCAGCAAGAAGGACGGTTCCTACGAGCAGTACTTC.

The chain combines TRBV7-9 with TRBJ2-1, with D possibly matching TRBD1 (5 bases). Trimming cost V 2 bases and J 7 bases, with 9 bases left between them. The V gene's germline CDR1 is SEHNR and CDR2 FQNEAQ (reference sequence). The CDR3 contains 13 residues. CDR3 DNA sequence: TGTGCCAGCAGCTTACAGGGTGGGAATGAGCAGTTCTTC. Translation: CASSLQGGNEQFF.